Below are 22 T cell receptor beta chains sequenced from a single sample in a study of CD8 T cells in ankylosing spondylitis. TCRdb redid the calling of the 5' RACE reads with MiXCR, one entry per CDR3 protein. The sample holds around 250,000 distinct CDR3 sequences, over 15% seen once. The specimen sequenced was blood, either unsorted or a sorted T cell fraction (not recorded which). The receptors were gathered from a male donor with ankylosing spondylitis or in good health (not recorded which).

V gene TRBV2 combines with J gene TRBJ2-5; the D is unclear. The CDR3 extends over 14 amino acids. Trimming stripped 3 bases from V and 0 bases from J, with 8 bases between. Germline CDR1 is SNHLY and CDR2 is FYNNEI. The CDR3: CASSDRGNQETQYF. In DNA, the CDR3 is TGTGCCAGCAGTGATCGCGGAAACCAAGAGACCCAGTACTTC.

In this sample, this clonotype turned up a few times. The rearrangement joins TRBV9 to TRBJ2-7; the D gene is possibly TRBD2 (6 bases). The CDR3 spans 13 residues. Per the germline V gene, CDR1 is SGDLS and CDR2 is YYNGEE. Between the trimmed V and J ends, which lost 0 bases and 6 bases, there was a span of 10 bases. CDR3 loop: CASSVGDSIEQYF. The CDR3 DNA reads as TGTGCCAGCAGCGTAGGGGACTCCATCGAGCAGTACTTC.

This clonotype was counted only a few times. The J gene is TRBJ2-2, the V gene TRBV5-1; D is unresolved. Germline V gives CDR1 SGHRS, CDR2 YFSETQ. This CDR3 is built from 17 residues. Trimming pared 4 bases from V and 6 bases from J, leaving 22 bases between. The CDR3 DNA reads as TGCGCCAGCAGCCTACGCGCAGTGGAAGTTATTGCCGGGGAGCTGTTTTTT. It yields the protein CASSLRAVEVIAGELFF.

This clonotype came up a few times. The chain links TRBV4-1 to TRBJ1-1, with TRBD1 as a possible D gene (5 bases). CDR1 is MGHRA, CDR2 YSYEKL, per germline. The CDR3 has 15 residues. Trimming stripped 1 base from V and 1 base from J, with 10 bases between. The CDR3 nucleotides read TGCGCCAGCAGCCAAGCTGCGGGACCGAACACTGAAGCTTTCTTT. Translation: CASSQAAGPNTEAFF.

In regard to this clonotype: At one of its ends the junction is not consistent with the germline gene, which may arise from a read error. J is TRBJ2-1 and V is TRBV27; tentatively, D is TRBD1 (5 bases). The CDR3 consists of 13 residues. Germline CDR1 and CDR2: MNHEY and SMNVEV (reference sequence). The CDR3 nucleotides are TGTGCCAGCAGTAGTTGGGGCTACGATGAGCAGTTCTTC. Its protein is CASSSWGYDEQFF.

The chain couples TRBV20-1 to TRBJ2-1, with D perhaps matching TRBD2 (6 bases). This CDR3 is built from 16 residues. Germline CDR1 is DFQATT and CDR2 is SNEGSKA (reference sequence). V was shortened by 5 bases and J by 0 bases, with 17 bases between the two germline ends. For the CDR3, the DNA is TGCAGTGCTTCAGCTTCTAGCGTTAGCTCCTACAATGAGCAGTTCTTC. The encoded protein is CSASASSVSSYNEQFF.

The V and J genes are TRBV13 and TRBJ2-7; D uncertain. Trimming pared 1 base from V and 0 bases from J, leaving 10 bases between. The CDR3 extends over 15 amino acids. The germline CDR1 and CDR2 sequences are PRHDT and FYEKMQ (reference sequence). For the CDR3, the DNA is TGTGCCAGCAGCTTAGATCCGGGCAGCTCCTACGAGCAGTACTTC. Translation: CASSLDPGSSYEQYF. Full variable domain (rest looked up from reference TRBV13 and TRBJ2-7): AAGVIQSPRHLIKEKRETATLKCYPIPRHDTVYWYQQGPGQDPQFLISFYEKMQSDKGSIPDRFSAQQFSDYHSELNMSSLELGDSALYFCASSLDPGSSYEQYFGPGTRLTVT.

This chain connects TRBV24-1 to TRBJ2-1; 8 bases match TRBD2. With V trimmed by 4 bases and J by 8 bases, 18 bases remained unmatched. Germline CDR1 reads KGHDR; CDR2 reads SFDVKD. The CDR3 covers 18 residues. The CDR3 nucleotides read TGTGCCACCAGTGACCGTCGGACTAGCCAAGTCAACGTGGATGAGCAGTTCTTC. Amino acids: CATSDRRTSQVNVDEQFF.

This clonotype was picked up a small number of times. V and J are TRBV10-2 and TRBJ2-7; tentative D call: TRBD2 (6 bases). The germline CDR1 and CDR2 sequences are WSHSY and SAAADI. Trimming left V 7 bases short and J 0 bases short, with 10 bases between. The CDR3 covers 13 residues. CDR3 sequence reads: CASTSEYSYEQYF. CDR3 in DNA: TGCGCCAGCACTAGCGAGTACTCCTACGAGCAGTACTTC.

The genes are TRBV5-4 and TRBJ2-3; tentatively, D is TRBD1 (5 bases). The V gene lost 0 bases and the J gene lost 4 bases, with 6 bases spanning the gap. Germline V gene data show CDR1 as SGHNT and CDR2 as YYREEE (reference sequence). The CDR3 has 13 amino acids. CDR3 in amino acids: CASSLGGSDTQYF. The CDR3 region has the DNA TGTGCCAGCAGCTTGGGGGGCTCAGATACGCAGTATTTT. The complete variable domain, with remaining parts taken from reference TRBV5-4 and TRBJ2-3, reads ETGVTQSPTHLIKTRGQQVTLRCSSQSGHNTVSWYQQALGQGPQFIFQYYREEENGRGNFPPRFSGLQFPNYSSELNVNALELDDSALYLCASSLGGSDTQYFGPGTRLTVL.

This clonotype was picked up a small number of times. The chain employs TRBV20-1 and TRBJ2-4; TRBD2 agrees at 11 bases. The CDR3 is made up of 16 amino acids. Germline trimming cut 6 bases from V and 3 bases from J; bases unmatched to any gene: 10. CDR1 DFQATT and CDR2 SNEGSKA come from the germline V gene (reference sequence). As DNA, the CDR3 is TGCAGTGCACCTCCGGGACTAGCGGATAGCAAAAACATTCAGTACTTC. Protein sequence: CSAPPGLADSKNIQYF.

This clonotype was observed a handful of times. The chain joins TRBV7-3 to TRBJ2-3; TRBD2 might be the D (5 bases). CDR3 length: 14 amino acids. CDR1 and CDR2 (germline): SGHTA, FQGTGA. V lost 5 bases and J 1 base, leaving 10 bases between the germline ends. CDR3 bases: TGTGCCAGCAGCCCCAGCGGAGGCACAGATACGCAGTATTTT. Translated, it gives CASSPSGGTDTQYF.

This chain uses TRBV27 with TRBJ2-7; D not resolved. Germline V gene lookup returns CDR1 MNHEY and CDR2 SMNVEV (reference sequence). Trimming pared 0 bases from V and 4 bases from J, leaving 16 bases between. The CDR3 spans 16 residues. The CDR3 sequence: CASSLSVWQVGYEQYF. The CDR3 nucleotides read TGTGCCAGCAGTTTATCTGTCTGGCAGGTTGGTTACGAGCAGTACTTC.

The chain joins TRBV27 to TRBJ2-7, with 14 bases aligning to TRBD2. The germline gives CDR1 MNHEY, CDR2 SMNVEV (reference sequence). Unmatched junction bases numbered 8, after V lost 4 bases and J lost 3 bases. There are 17 residues in the CDR3. CDR3: CASSSGTSGGRSYEQYF. CDR3 bases: TGTGCCAGCAGTTCCGGGACTAGCGGGGGCCGTAGCTACGAGCAGTACTTC.

This clonotype was seen at least ten times. The chain has TRBV4-3 and TRBJ2-2; D might be TRBD1 or TRBD2, each matching 5 bases. The V end lost 2 bases, the J end lost 3 bases, and 10 bases lay between the germline ends. The CDR3 consists of 15 residues. Per germline, CDR1 LGHNA and CDR2 YSLEER. The CDR3 coding sequence is TGCGCCAGCAGCCAAATGGGACCGTACACCGGGGAGCTGTTTTTT. This sequence encodes CASSQMGPYTGELFF.

This clonotype was observed a handful of times. The rearrangement links TRBV29-1 to TRBJ2-4; D is perhaps TRBD2 (6 bases). Germline CDR1 reads SQVTM; CDR2 reads ANQGSEA. Trimming pared 5 bases from V and 0 bases from J, leaving 14 bases between. CDR3 length: 15 residues. The CDR3 loop reads CSVSWDSQAKNIQYF. CDR3 DNA: TGCAGCGTTTCTTGGGACTCCCAAGCCAAAAACATTCAGTACTTC.

This clonotype has only a few counts. This sequence joins TRBV12-3 or TRBV12-4 and TRBJ2-1; D uncertain. The CDR3 runs to 13 residues. V was cut by 3 bases and J by 6 bases, with 9 bases left in between. In DNA form, the CDR3 reads TGTGCCAGCAGTTTTCTAGGTTCCAATGAGCAGTTCTTC. Its translation is CASSFLGSNEQFF.

The chain combines TRBV9 with TRBJ2-6, with a possible D match to TRBD1 (6 bases). Germline V gives CDR1 SGDLS, CDR2 YYNGEE. This CDR3 is built from 14 residues. Trimming took 7 bases from V and 0 from J, leaving 8 bases between them. The CDR3 here is CASGTPSGANVLTF. The CDR3 DNA sequence: TGTGCCAGCGGGACACCCTCTGGGGCCAACGTCCTGACTTTC.

In this sample, this clonotype turned up many times. CDR3 loop: CASSSDNYGYTF. The CDR3 coding sequence is TGTGCCAGCAGCTCGGACAACTATGGCTACACCTTC. The gene calls are TRBV7-3 and TRBJ1-2; no firm D call. Trimming pared 4 bases from V and 2 bases from J, leaving 5 bases between. Germline loops: CDR1 SGHTA, CDR2 FQGTGA. This CDR3 spans 12 amino acids.

This clonotype was counted a few times. The V and J genes are TRBV4-2 and TRBJ2-3, with 15 positions matching TRBD2. V shed 1 base, J shed 1 base, and the junction held 15 bases outside the gene matches. The CDR3 consists of 22 residues. Germline V gene data show CDR1 as LGHNA and CDR2 as YNFKEQ. The CDR3 coding sequence is TGTGCCAGCAGCCAAGTTCACCCGACGTGGACTAGCGGGAGGGCCGGCACAGATACGCAGTATTTT. It specifies CASSQVHPTWTSGRAGTDTQYF.

This rearrangement joins TRBV5-1 to TRBJ2-1; 8 bases are shared with TRBD2. J lost 7 bases, V lost 1 base, and 4 bases had no gene match. CDR1 SGHRS and CDR2 YFSETQ come from the germline V gene. The CDR3 contains 14 residues. CDR3 protein: CASSLSSGVNEQFF. Here the CDR3 DNA reads TGCGCCAGCAGCTTGAGTAGCGGGGTAAATGAGCAGTTCTTC.

This chain connects TRBV28 to TRBJ1-5; 9 bases line up with TRBD1. The germline gives CDR1 MDHEN, CDR2 SYDVKM. Trimming removed 3 bases from V and 7 bases from J; junction bases left unmatched: 19. This CDR3 comprises 19 residues. The CDR3 region has the DNA TGTGCCAGCAGTTTGCCCGGTGCCACCGGGACAGGGATCGGGCAGCCCCAGCATTTT. Its protein product is CASSLPGATGTGIGQPQHF.